This paragraph covers one T cell receptor (beta chain) sequence. The sample belongs to a study of blood T cell repertoires in COVID-19. Turning to the study itself: Spain, Italy and the United States supplied samples that represented acute and convalescent COVID-19. Nucleic acid was either cDNA or gDNA, and it came from T cells, B-cell-depleted T cells, or PBMCs.

The repertoire was sequenced with immunoSEQ multiplex PCR; TCRdb's copy has only in-frame clones and lacks some. In the table there are approximately 120,000 clones, over 80% of which are singletons. J lost 7 bases, V lost 2 bases, and 7 bases had no gene match. Germline V lookup: CDR1 SGHRS, CDR2 YFSETQ. The CDR3 loop spans 16 amino acids. The chain recombines TRBV5-1 with TRBJ1-6; 9 bases line up with TRBD1. The TCR was taken from a man between 60 and 75 years old with acute or convalescent COVID-19. Material: peripheral blood. CDR3: CASSFLGQGTNSPLHF. Written as DNA, the CDR3 is TGCGCCAGCAGCTTCCTCGGACAGGGGACGAATTCACCCCTCCACTTT.